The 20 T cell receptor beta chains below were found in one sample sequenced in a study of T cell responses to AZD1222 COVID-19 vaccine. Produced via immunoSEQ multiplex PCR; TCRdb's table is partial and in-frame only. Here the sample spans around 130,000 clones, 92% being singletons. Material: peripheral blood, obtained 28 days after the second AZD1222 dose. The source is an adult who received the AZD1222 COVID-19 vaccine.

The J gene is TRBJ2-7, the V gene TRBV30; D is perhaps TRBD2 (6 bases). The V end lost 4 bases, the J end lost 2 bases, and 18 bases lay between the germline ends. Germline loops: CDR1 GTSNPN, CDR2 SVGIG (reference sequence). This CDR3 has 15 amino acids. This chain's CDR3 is CAWTRAAGRPYEQYF. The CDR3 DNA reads TGTGCCTGGACCAGGGCGGCGGGACGACCCTACGAGCAGTACTTC.

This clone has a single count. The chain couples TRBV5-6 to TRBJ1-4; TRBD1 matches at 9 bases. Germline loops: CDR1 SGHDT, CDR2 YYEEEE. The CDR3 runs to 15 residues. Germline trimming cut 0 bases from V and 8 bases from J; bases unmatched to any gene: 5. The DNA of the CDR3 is TGTGCCAGCAGCTTGGCCGGGACAGGGAACGAAAAACTGTTTTTT. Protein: CASSLAGTGNEKLFF.

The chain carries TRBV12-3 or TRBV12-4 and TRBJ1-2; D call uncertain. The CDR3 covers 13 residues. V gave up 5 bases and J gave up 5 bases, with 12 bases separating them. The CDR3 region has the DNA TGTGCCAGCAGTCCTTCCGTAGGGTATGGCTACACCTTC. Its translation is CASSPSVGYGYTF.

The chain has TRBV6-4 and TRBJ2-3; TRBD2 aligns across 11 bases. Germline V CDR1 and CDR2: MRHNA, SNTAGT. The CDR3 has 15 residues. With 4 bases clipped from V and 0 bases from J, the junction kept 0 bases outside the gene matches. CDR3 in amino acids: CASSGLAGSTDTQYF. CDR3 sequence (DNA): TGTGCCAGCAGTGGACTAGCGGGGAGCACAGATACGCAGTATTTT.

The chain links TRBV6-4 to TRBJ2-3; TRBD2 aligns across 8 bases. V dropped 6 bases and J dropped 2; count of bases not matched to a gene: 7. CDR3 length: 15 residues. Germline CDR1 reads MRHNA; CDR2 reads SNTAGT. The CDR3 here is CASSYSGMNTDTQYF. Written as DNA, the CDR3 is TGTGCCAGCAGCTATAGCGGGATGAACACAGATACGCAGTATTTT.

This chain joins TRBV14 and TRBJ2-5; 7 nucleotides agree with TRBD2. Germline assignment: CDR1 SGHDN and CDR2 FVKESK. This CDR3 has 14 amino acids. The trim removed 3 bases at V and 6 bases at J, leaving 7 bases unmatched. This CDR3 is CASSHLGGRKTQYF. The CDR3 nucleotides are TGTGCCAGCAGCCACCTAGGCGGGAGAAAGACCCAGTACTTC.

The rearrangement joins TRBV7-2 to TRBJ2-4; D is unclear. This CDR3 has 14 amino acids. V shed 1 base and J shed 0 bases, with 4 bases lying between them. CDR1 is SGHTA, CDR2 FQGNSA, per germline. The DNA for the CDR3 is TGTGCCAGCAGCTTAGAAGGAGCCAAAAACATTCAGTACTTC. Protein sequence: CASSLEGAKNIQYF.

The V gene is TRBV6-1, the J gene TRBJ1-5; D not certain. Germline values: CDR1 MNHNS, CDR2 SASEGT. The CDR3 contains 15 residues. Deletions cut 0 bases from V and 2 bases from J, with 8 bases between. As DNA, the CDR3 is TGTGCCAGCAGTGAAGCTGTGGGAGGCAATCAGCCCCAGCATTTT. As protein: CASSEAVGGNQPQHF.

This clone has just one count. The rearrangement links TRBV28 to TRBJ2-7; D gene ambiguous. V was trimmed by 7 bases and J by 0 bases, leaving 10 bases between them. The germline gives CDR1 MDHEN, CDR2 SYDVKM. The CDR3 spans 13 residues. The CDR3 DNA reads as TGTGCCAGCACCGGCGGCAGCTCCTACGAGCAGTACTTC. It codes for CASTGGSSYEQYF.

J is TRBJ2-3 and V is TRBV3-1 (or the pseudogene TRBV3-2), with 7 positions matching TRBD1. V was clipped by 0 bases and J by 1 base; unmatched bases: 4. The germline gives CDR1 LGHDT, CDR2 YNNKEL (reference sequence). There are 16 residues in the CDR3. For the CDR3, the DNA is TGTGCCAGCAGCCAAGACCGGGACAGAGGCACAGATACGCAGTATTTT. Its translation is CASSQDRDRGTDTQYF.

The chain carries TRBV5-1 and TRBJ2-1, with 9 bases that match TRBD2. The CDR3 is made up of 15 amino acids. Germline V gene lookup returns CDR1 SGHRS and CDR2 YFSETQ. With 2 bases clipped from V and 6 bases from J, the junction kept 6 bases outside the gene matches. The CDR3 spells CASSLIAGVGNEQFF. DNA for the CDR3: TGCGCCAGCAGCTTAATAGCGGGAGTCGGCAATGAGCAGTTCTTC. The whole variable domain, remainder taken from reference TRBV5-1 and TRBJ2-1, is KAGVTQTPRYLIKTRGQQVTLSCSPISGHRSVSWYQQTPGQGLQFLFEYFSETQRNKGNFPGRFSGRQFSNSRSEMNVSTLELGDSALYLCASSLIAGVGNEQFFGPGTRLTVL.

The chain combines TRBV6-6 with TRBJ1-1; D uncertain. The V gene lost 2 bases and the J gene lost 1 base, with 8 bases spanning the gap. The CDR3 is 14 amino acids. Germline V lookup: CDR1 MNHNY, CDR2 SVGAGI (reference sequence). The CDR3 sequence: CASSYRRENTEAFF. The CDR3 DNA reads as TGTGCCAGCAGTTACAGAAGGGAGAACACTGAAGCTTTCTTT.

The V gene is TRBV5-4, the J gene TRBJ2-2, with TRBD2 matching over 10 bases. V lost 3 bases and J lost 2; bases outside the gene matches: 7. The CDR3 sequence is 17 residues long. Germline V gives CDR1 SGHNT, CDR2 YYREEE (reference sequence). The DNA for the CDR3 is TGTGCCAGCAGCTCGGGACTAGCGCATACTAACACCGGGGAGCTGTTTTTT. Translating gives CASSSGLAHTNTGELFF.

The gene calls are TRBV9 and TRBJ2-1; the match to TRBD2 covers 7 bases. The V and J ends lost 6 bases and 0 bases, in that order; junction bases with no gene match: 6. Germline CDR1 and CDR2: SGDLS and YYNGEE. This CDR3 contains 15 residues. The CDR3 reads CASTTGGISYNEQFF. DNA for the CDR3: TGTGCCAGCACCACGGGAGGAATCTCCTACAATGAGCAGTTCTTC.

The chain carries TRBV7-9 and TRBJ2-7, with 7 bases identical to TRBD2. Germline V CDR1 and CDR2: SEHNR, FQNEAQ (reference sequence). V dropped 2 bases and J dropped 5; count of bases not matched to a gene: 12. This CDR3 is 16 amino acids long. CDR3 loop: CASSLFPGRERDEQYF. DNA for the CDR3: TGTGCCAGCAGCTTATTTCCGGGGCGGGAGAGAGACGAGCAGTACTTC.

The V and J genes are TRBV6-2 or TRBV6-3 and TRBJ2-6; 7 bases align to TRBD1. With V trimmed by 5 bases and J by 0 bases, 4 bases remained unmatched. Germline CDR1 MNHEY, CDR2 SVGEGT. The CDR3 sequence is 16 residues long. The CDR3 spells CASSRQGVSGANVLTF. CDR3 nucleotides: TGTGCCAGCAGTAGACAGGGAGTCTCTGGGGCCAACGTCCTGACTTTC.

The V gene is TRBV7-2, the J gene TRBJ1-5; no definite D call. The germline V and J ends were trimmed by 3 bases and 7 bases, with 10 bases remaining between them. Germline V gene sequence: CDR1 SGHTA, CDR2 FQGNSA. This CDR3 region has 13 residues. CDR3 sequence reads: CASSFGFEQPQHF. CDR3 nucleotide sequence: TGTGCCAGCAGCTTCGGATTTGAACAGCCCCAGCATTTT.

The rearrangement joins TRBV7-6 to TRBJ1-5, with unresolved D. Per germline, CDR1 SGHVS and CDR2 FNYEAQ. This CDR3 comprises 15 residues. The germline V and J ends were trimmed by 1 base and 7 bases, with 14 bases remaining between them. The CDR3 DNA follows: TGTGCCAGCAGCTTAGAAAAAGGGTTTAGCCAGCCCCAGCATTTT. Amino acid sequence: CASSLEKGFSQPQHF.

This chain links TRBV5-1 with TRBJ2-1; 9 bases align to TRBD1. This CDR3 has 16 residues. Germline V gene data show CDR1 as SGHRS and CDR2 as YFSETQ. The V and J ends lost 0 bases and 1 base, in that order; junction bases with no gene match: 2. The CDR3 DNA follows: TGCGCCAGCAGCTTGGAGGGGACAGGGTCCTACAATGAGCAGTTCTTC. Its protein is CASSLEGTGSYNEQFF.

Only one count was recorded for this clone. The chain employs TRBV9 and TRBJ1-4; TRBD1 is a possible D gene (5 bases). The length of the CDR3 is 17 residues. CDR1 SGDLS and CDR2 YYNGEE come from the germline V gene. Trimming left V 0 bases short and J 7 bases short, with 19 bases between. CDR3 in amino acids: CASSVGSGGGYSEKLFF. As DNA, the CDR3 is TGTGCCAGCAGCGTAGGTTCTGGGGGGGGTTACAGTGAAAAACTGTTTTTT. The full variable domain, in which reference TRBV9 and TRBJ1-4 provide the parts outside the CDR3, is DSGVTQTPKHLITATGQRVTLRCSPRSGDLSVYWYQQSLDQGLQFLIQYYNGEERAKGNILERFSAQQFPDLHSELNLSSLELGDSALYFCASSVGSGGGYSEKLFFGSGTQLSVL.